This T cell receptor (beta chain) was obtained from a study of cytomegalovirus exposure and HLA in healthy donors. The ends were cut back, 5 bases at V and 0 bases at J, with 13 bases in the middle. Germline V CDR1 and CDR2: SEHNR, FQNEAQ (reference sequence). CDR3 length equals 15 residues. General study points: Later on, a genetic analysis was performed. It linked a missense variant in DCLRE1C with V- and J-gene trimming of TCR beta. Per a later analysis, HLA-associated TCR beta chains showed more clonal expansion than other, equally common TCR beta chains.

Researchers ran the PCR with 60 Vbeta and 13 Jbeta primers. The protocol was immunoSEQ multiplex PCR, while the TCRdb copy is restricted to in-frame clones and leaves out a portion. Counted here are 95,000 to 130,000 clones, 70% to 80% occurring once; the ten biggest clones make up around 1.5%. For this clone: As yet, its antigen is unknown.

What was sequenced was PBMCs. This clonotype was obtained from a woman aged 18-29 years in good health and CMV-seronegative. The V and J genes are TRBV7-9 and TRBJ1-2; D is ambiguous. The CDR3 bases are TGTGCCAGCAGCGAGGCCACCGCCGCTAACTATGGCTACACCTTC. It codes for CASSEATAANYGYTF.